The 14 T cell receptor beta chains in this list originate from one sample, sequenced in a study of cytomegalovirus exposure and HLA in healthy donors. Use of 60 Vbeta and 13 Jbeta primers characterized the PCR. Sequenced by immunoSEQ multiplex PCR; TCRdb stores in-frame clones only, minus some. Of some 110,000 clones listed, under 85% are singletons. The material sequenced was PBMCs. These receptors were obtained from a woman between 18 and 29 years old in good health and CMV-seronegative.

The rearrangement uses TRBV30 and TRBJ1-4; D uncertain. Germline CDR1 GTSNPN, CDR2 SVGIG (reference sequence). The length of the CDR3 is 12 residues. The V and J ends lost 0 bases and 10 bases respectively, with 9 bases between them. CDR3 coding DNA: TGTGCCTGGAGTGTACGGGTAGGAAAACTGTTTTTT. Its protein is CAWSVRVGKLFF.

The V and J genes are TRBV5-1 and TRBJ1-2; D remains ambiguous. Trimming shortened V by 1 base and J by 2 bases, and 9 bases separated the two germline ends. CDR1 and CDR2 from the germline V gene are SGHRS and YFSETQ. The CDR3 contains 14 residues. The CDR3, as DNA: TGCGCCAGCAGCTTGACCGGGAGCAACTATGGCTACACCTTC. This translates into CASSLTGSNYGYTF.

V and J are TRBV14 and TRBJ1-6; no clear D. Trimming removed 3 bases from V and 7 bases from J, with 10 bases in between. There are 14 residues in the CDR3. CDR1 SGHDN and CDR2 FVKESK come from the germline V gene. The CDR3: CASSQWTDNSPLHF. CDR3 nucleotides: TGTGCCAGCAGCCAGTGGACTGACAATTCACCCCTCCACTTT.

V usage is TRBV5-6 and J usage is TRBJ1-5; D might be TRBD1 (5 bases). This CDR3 has 14 residues. Germline CDR1 SGHDT, CDR2 YYEEEE. Trimming took off 1 base at V and 2 bases at J, with 7 bases between the two ends. The CDR3 loop is CASSLRGGNQPQHF. CDR3 in DNA: TGTGCCAGCAGCTTGCGGGGGGGCAATCAGCCCCAGCATTTT.

This chain joins TRBV11-2 and TRBJ2-1; D is uncertain. Trimming removed 4 bases at V and 6 bases at J, with 13 bases between. Per germline, CDR1 SGHAT and CDR2 FQNNGV. This CDR3 is 14 amino acids long. CDR3 bases: TGTGCCAGCAGCTCTGGGCGACATCTCAATGAGCAGTTCTTC. Translating it yields CASSSGRHLNEQFF.

The genes are TRBV7-9 and TRBJ2-3; a possible D gene is TRBD2 (6 bases). This CDR3 spans 12 amino acids. Trimming took 5 bases from V and 7 from J, leaving 10 bases between them. In germline, CDR1 is SEHNR, CDR2 FQNEAQ (reference sequence). CDR3 sequence (DNA): TGTGCCAGCAGCCATAGCGGAAATACGCAGTATTTT. Translating it yields CASSHSGNTQYF.

The rearrangement joins TRBV4-1 to TRBJ1-1; a possible D gene is TRBD1 (5 bases). From germline, CDR1 is MGHRA and CDR2 YSYEKL. The V gene lost 1 base and the J gene lost 5 bases, with 17 bases spanning the gap. CDR3 length: 16 amino acids. The CDR3 nucleotides are TGCGCCAGCAGCCAAGGGGGAGGGGCAATACGGACTGAAGCTTTCTTT. Residues: CASSQGGGAIRTEAFF.

The rearrangement links TRBV7-3 to TRBJ1-5; 11 bases fit TRBD1. The CDR3 is 16 amino acids. Germline lookup yields CDR1 SGHTA and CDR2 FQGTGA. V dropped 2 bases and J dropped 8; count of bases not matched to a gene: 8. The CDR3 sequence: CASSLGDRGCREPQHF. The CDR3 DNA follows: TGTGCCAGCAGCTTAGGGGACAGGGGGTGCAGAGAGCCCCAGCATTTT.

The rearrangement joins TRBV2 to TRBJ1-1; 7 bases fit TRBD1. With 6 bases clipped from V and 4 bases from J, the junction kept 8 bases outside the gene matches. The CDR3 totals 14 residues. From germline, CDR1 is SNHLY and CDR2 FYNNEI. This CDR3 is CASSADRVSTEAFF. CDR3 in DNA: TGTGCCAGCAGCGCTGACAGGGTTTCCACTGAAGCTTTCTTT.

This clone was observed a handful of times. The chain couples TRBV6-4 to TRBJ2-2; 10 bases are shared with TRBD2. After removal of 4 bases from V and 6 bases from J, the junction contained 2 bases not matched to a gene. CDR1 MRHNA and CDR2 SNTAGT come from the germline V gene. There are 14 residues in the CDR3. The CDR3 spells CASSGTSGAGELFF. The CDR3 DNA is TGTGCCAGCAGTGGGACTAGCGGTGCCGGGGAGCTGTTTTTT.

V and J are TRBV6-1 and TRBJ1-6; D is perhaps TRBD1 (5 bases). CDR3 size: 15 residues. Germline assignment: CDR1 MNHNS and CDR2 SASEGT. Between the trimmed V and J ends, which lost 2 bases and 9 bases, there was a span of 14 bases. CDR3 protein: CASSESAGWGSPLHF. The CDR3 coding sequence is TGTGCCAGCAGTGAATCGGCAGGGTGGGGTTCACCCCTCCACTTT.

V usage is TRBV2 and J usage is TRBJ2-5; 9 bases fit TRBD1. TRBJ2-7 matches the DNA end more closely, so the J call is doubtful. This CDR3 is 15 amino acids long. The germline CDR1 and CDR2 sequences are SNHLY and FYNNEI. CDR3 sequence reads: CASSEAGTGNYEQYF. CDR3 DNA: TGTGCCAGCAGTGAAGCCGGGACAGGGAACTACGAGCAGTACTTC.

The chain has TRBV5-6 and TRBJ1-2; a possible D gene is TRBD1 (5 bases). Germline V gene data show CDR1 as SGHDT and CDR2 as YYEEEE. This CDR3 is built from 16 residues. The germline V and J ends were trimmed by 4 bases and 5 bases, with 21 bases remaining between them. This chain's CDR3 is CASSTQSGAELYGYTF. The CDR3 DNA reads as TGTGCCAGCAGCACGCAAAGTGGGGCAGAGCTATATGGCTACACCTTC.

A single count supports this clone. This chain uses TRBV2 with TRBJ1-2; D uncertain. Germline-derived CDR1 and CDR2 are SNHLY and FYNNEI. V was pared by 3 bases and J by 8 bases, with 16 bases between. This CDR3 has 14 residues. In nucleotides, the CDR3 is TGTGCCAGCAGTGAGTCCATGGGCGCGGGGGGCTACACCTTC. Translated: CASSESMGAGGYTF.